These T cell receptor beta chains were read from a single sample in a study of T cell repertoires in cytomegalovirus infection. TCRdb processed the reads anew with MiXCR; each CDR3 protein has one entry. The data hold about 160,000 distinct CDR3 sequences, with under 20% observed a single time. The sequenced sample consisted of CD8+ T cells from PBMCs. The receptors stem from a human donor in good health (CMV status not recorded). Some clones in this sample may be carry-over from other donors' samples. Both conserved end residues are part of each CDR3. Fields, in order: J gene, D gene, V gene, clone size, CDR3 protein, CDR3 DNA. D genes are given only for firm matches. Only part of the rows carry a size: once, few, many, or a class if the clone is expanded.

>TRBJ2-5|TRBD2|TRBV7-3|NA
CASSPIAGAKETQYF
TGTGCCAGCAGCCCAATAGCGGGGGCCAAAGAGACCCAGTACTTC
>TRBJ2-2|TRBD2|TRBV14|NA
CASGLAGPGELFF
TGTGCCAGCGGACTAGCGGGACCCGGGGAGCTGTTTTTT
>TRBJ2-2|NA|TRBV12-5|NA
CASGLRVAELFF
TGTGCTAGTGGTTTAAGGGTAGCGGAGCTGTTTTTT
>TRBJ2-7|TRBD1|TRBV5-4|many
CASGDRDSSYEQYF
TGTGCCAGCGGCGACAGGGACAGCTCCTACGAGCAGTACTTC
>TRBJ2-7|NA|TRBV7-3|NA
CASSLNSAGEQYF
TGTGCCAGCAGCTTAAATTCAGCGGGCGAGCAGTACTTC
>TRBJ2-5|NA|TRBV4-1|many
CASSQRSSVNQETQYF
TGCGCCAGCAGCCAAAGGTCTAGCGTCAACCAAGAGACCCAGTACTTC
>TRBJ1-1|NA|TRBV7-2|NA
CASSSPYQATEAFF
TGTGCCAGCAGCTCTCCCTACCAGGCCACTGAAGCTTTCTTT
>TRBJ2-7|NA|TRBV9|few
CASSVDPRGYEQYF
TGTGCCAGCAGCGTAGATCCTCGGGGGTACGAGCAGTACTTC
>TRBJ2-7|TRBD2|TRBV11-1|NA
CASSHSGVQEQYF
TGTGCCAGCAGCCACAGCGGGGTACAGGAGCAGTACTTC
>TRBJ2-5|NA|TRBV5-6|many
CASSLGGREETQYF
TGTGCCAGCAGCTTAGGGGGTCGCGAGGAGACCCAGTACTTC
>TRBJ1-1|NA|TRBV3-1|NA
CASSQHDPDEAFF
TGTGCCAGCAGCCAACATGACCCGGATGAAGCTTTCTTT
>TRBJ2-1|NA|TRBV29-1|NA
CSAPEANEQFF
TGCAGCGCTCCTGAGGCCAATGAGCAGTTCTTC
>TRBJ1-3|NA|TRBV7-2|NA
CASSPGGASNTIYF
TGTGCCAGCAGTCCGGGGGGGGCATCAAACACCATATATTTT
>TRBJ2-7|NA|TRBV6-5|NA
CASSWSQDVDEQYF
TGTGCCAGCAGTTGGAGTCAGGACGTGGACGAGCAGTACTTC
>TRBJ2-3|NA|TRBV7-3|NA
CASSQTGPDTQYF
TGTGCCAGCAGCCAAACGGGACCAGATACGCAGTATTTT
>TRBJ2-1|TRBD1|TRBV7-9|few
CASSYTGTGAYNEQFF
TGTGCCAGCAGCTATACCGGGACAGGAGCCTACAATGAGCAGTTCTTC
>TRBJ1-4|TRBD1|TRBV29-1|NA
CSVTGGWDEKLFF
TGCAGCGTGACAGGGGGTTGGGATGAAAAACTGTTTTTT
>TRBJ2-2|NA|TRBV20-1|few
CSARRRTGELFF
TGCAGTGCTAGGAGGAGGACCGGGGAGCTGTTTTTT
>TRBJ2-1|TRBD2|TRBV2|few
CASSEAPGTSGSSYNEQFF
TGTGCCAGCAGTGAAGCTCCCGGGACTAGCGGGAGCTCCTACAATGAGCAGTTCTTC
>TRBJ2-3|NA|TRBV7-8|NA
CASSLWASRPTDTQYF
TGTGCCAGCAGCCTATGGGCCTCCCGGCCCACAGATACGCAGTATTTT
>TRBJ2-1|TRBD1|TRBV6-6|NA
CASSYRTGGSYNEQFF
TGTGCCAGCAGTTACCGGACAGGGGGCTCCTACAATGAGCAGTTCTTC
>TRBJ2-7|NA|TRBV7-6|NA
CASSLGAGLGQYF
TGTGCCAGCAGCTTAGGGGCAGGACTCGGGCAGTACTTC
>TRBJ1-4|NA|TRBV28|NA
CASSPNEKLFF
TGTGCCAGCAGCCCTAATGAAAAACTGTTTTTT
>TRBJ2-7|TRBD2|TRBV7-6|NA
CASSQRLAGVQDEQYF
TGTGCCAGCAGCCAGCGCCTAGCGGGAGTTCAGGACGAGCAGTACTTC
>TRBJ1-2|NA|TRBV6-5|few
CASSSHRASNYGYTF
TGTGCCAGCAGTTCCCACAGGGCAAGTAACTATGGCTACACCTTC
>TRBJ2-7|NA|TRBV2|NA
CASSETAYYEQYF
TGTGCCAGCAGTGAGACAGCCTACTACGAGCAGTACTTC
>TRBJ1-1|TRBD1|TRBV14|few
CASSKRGRGTEAFF
TGTGCCAGCAGTAAAAGGGGGCGCGGCACTGAAGCTTTCTTT
>TRBJ2-5|NA|TRBV11-2|NA
CARGGGEGETQYF
TGTGCCAGGGGAGGGGGGGAGGGGGAGACCCAGTACTTC
>TRBJ2-7|NA|TRBV7-9|NA
CASSLADGAYEQYF
TGTGCCAGCAGCTTAGCGGATGGTGCCTACGAGCAGTACTTC
>TRBJ2-5|NA|TRBV6-2/TRBV6-3|few
CASTPQDSWGSYYQETQYF
TGTGCCAGCACCCCGCAGGACAGCTGGGGGTCCTATTACCAAGAGACCCAGTACTTC
>TRBJ1-5|TRBD1|TRBV7-2|NA
CASSPETGAVQPQHF
TGTGCCAGCAGCCCCGAGACAGGGGCGGTTCAGCCCCAGCATTTT
>TRBJ2-5|NA|TRBV7-6|many
CASSLAIQETQYF
TGTGCCAGCAGCTTAGCTATACAAGAGACCCAGTACTTC
>TRBJ2-1|TRBD2|TRBV10-3|few
CAISEISQGTSGRWNEQFF
TGTGCCATCAGTGAGATTTCTCAAGGGACTAGCGGGAGGTGGAATGAGCAGTTCTTC
>TRBJ2-5|NA|TRBV7-9|NA
CASSFTRGPIETQYF
TGTGCCAGCAGCTTCACGCGGGGCCCTATAGAGACCCAGTACTTC
>TRBJ2-3|NA|TRBV20-1|NA
CSAPTSPDTQYF
TGCAGTGCTCCTACTTCGCCAGATACGCAGTATTTT
>TRBJ2-1|NA|TRBV11-2|few
CASSSIRDNYNEQFF
TGTGCCAGCAGCTCCATCCGGGACAACTACAATGAGCAGTTCTTC
>TRBJ2-1|TRBD2|TRBV7-9|NA
CASKTGTSGYNEQFF
TGTGCCAGCAAAACCGGGACTAGCGGCTACAATGAGCAGTTCTTC
>TRBJ2-1|TRBD1|TRBV7-2|few
CASSSTGASSYNEQFF
TGTGCCAGCAGCTCAACAGGGGCCAGCTCCTACAATGAGCAGTTCTTC
>TRBJ2-7|NA|TRBV12-3/TRBV12-4|many
CASSQLQVPTYEQYF
TGTGCCAGCAGCCAGTTACAGGTTCCCACCTACGAGCAGTACTTC
>TRBJ1-5|NA|TRBV6-2/TRBV6-3|NA
CASSPGQPQHF
TGTGCCAGCAGTCCTGGACAGCCCCAGCATTTT
>TRBJ2-1|NA|TRBV7-3|few
CASSSPRESYNEQFF
TGTGCCAGCAGCTCCCCCCGGGAATCCTACAATGAGCAGTTCTTC
>TRBJ2-7|TRBD2|TRBV14|NA
CASSQEERGANWGYEQYF
TGTGCCAGCAGCCAAGAGGAGCGGGGGGCCAACTGGGGGTACGAGCAGTACTTC
>TRBJ1-2|NA|TRBV14|few
CASSPGVYGYTF
TGTGCCAGCTCTCCGGGAGTCTATGGCTACACCTTC
>TRBJ1-2|NA|TRBV6-5|NA
CASSFDSLTGGYTF
TGTGCCAGCAGTTTCGACAGCCTGACGGGGGGCTACACCTTC
>TRBJ2-7|NA|TRBV7-2|few
CASSSTRGPRPWGNYEQYF
TGTGCCAGCAGCTCTACCAGGGGTCCTAGACCCTGGGGAAACTACGAGCAGTACTTC
>TRBJ2-7|NA|TRBV20-1|NA
CSAIVSAYEQYF
TGCAGTGCTATTGTGTCGGCCTACGAGCAGTACTTC
>TRBJ2-7|NA|TRBV20-1|few
CSATQAGTRYEQYF
TGCAGTGCTACCCAGGCAGGGACGCGATACGAGCAGTACTTC
>TRBJ1-6|NA|TRBV10-2|NA
CASSDGSPLHF
TGCGCCAGCAGTGACGGTTCACCCCTCCACTTT
>TRBJ2-7|NA|TRBV7-6|few
CASSSHTEQYF
TGTGCCAGCAGCTCCCACACCGAGCAGTACTTC
>TRBJ2-2|NA|TRBV28|NA
CASSLKTYTGELFF
TGTGCCAGCAGTTTAAAGACTTACACCGGGGAGCTGTTTTTT
>TRBJ2-2|NA|TRBV19|NA
CASKVQRPDTGELFF
TGTGCCAGTAAGGTTCAGAGACCGGACACCGGGGAGCTGTTTTTT
>TRBJ1-1|NA|TRBV28|NA
CASSLLGRVEAFF
TGTGCCAGCAGTTTATTGGGGAGAGTTGAAGCTTTCTTT
>TRBJ2-7|NA|TRBV20-1|few
CSARGTSSYEQYF
TGCAGTGCTAGAGGGACATCCAGTTACGAGCAGTACTTC
>TRBJ2-1|TRBD2|TRBV5-4|NA
CASSLAAGAHEQFF
TGTGCTAGCAGCTTGGCAGCGGGGGCGCATGAGCAGTTCTTC